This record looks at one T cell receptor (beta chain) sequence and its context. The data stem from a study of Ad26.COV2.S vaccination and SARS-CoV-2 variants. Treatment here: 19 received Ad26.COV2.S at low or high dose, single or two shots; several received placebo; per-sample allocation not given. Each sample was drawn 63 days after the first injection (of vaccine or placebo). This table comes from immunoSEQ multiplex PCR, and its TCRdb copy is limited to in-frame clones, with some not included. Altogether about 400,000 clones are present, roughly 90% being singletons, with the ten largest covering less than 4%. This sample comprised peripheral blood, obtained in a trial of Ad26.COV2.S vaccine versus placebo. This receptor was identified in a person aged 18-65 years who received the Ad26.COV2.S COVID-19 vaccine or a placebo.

CDR3: CATSSPAKGTNTEAFF. In nucleotides, the CDR3 is TGTGCCACCAGCAGCCCGGCCAAGGGGACGAACACTGAAGCTTTCTTT. The rearrangement uses TRBV15 and TRBJ1-1; tentative D call: TRBD1 (5 bases). CDR1 and CDR2 (germline): LNHNV, YYDKDF (reference sequence). V gave up 3 bases and J gave up 1 base, with 15 bases separating them. This CDR3 region has 16 residues.